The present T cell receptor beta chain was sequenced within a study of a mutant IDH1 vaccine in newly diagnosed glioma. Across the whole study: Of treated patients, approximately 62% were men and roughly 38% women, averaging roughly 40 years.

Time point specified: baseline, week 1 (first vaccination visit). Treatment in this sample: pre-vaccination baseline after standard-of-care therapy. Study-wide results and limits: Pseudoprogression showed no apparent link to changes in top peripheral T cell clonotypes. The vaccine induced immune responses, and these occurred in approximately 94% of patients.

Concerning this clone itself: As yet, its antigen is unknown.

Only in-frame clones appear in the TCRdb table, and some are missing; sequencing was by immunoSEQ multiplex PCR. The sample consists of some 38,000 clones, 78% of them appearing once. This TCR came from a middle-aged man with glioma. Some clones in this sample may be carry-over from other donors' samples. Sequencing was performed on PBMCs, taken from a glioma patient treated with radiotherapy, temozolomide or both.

In DNA, the CDR3 is TGTGCCAGCAGCTCAGGGCGCTATGGCTACACCTTC. Protein product: CASSSGRYGYTF. V and J are TRBV5-4 and TRBJ1-2; D is possibly TRBD1 (5 bases). The CDR3 covers 12 residues. Trimming cost V 3 bases and J 4 bases, with 7 bases left between them. Germline V gene sequence: CDR1 SGHNT, CDR2 YYREEE (reference sequence).